Shown below are 25 T cell receptor beta chains from a single sample sequenced in a study of T cells in Graves' hyperthyroidism and ophthalmopathy. TCR beta CDR3 region amplification was performed from RNA transcripts. HTBI primers were used for first-round RT-PCR of the TCR CDR3. TCRdb independently ran MiXCR on the multiplex PCR reads; one entry per CDR3 protein. This table holds about 600,000 distinct CDR3 sequences, approximately 15% found once. Sequences were obtained from blood. These receptors were collected from a woman in her 40s with Graves' ophthalmopathy.

This clonotype has at least ten counts. The chain has TRBV5-1 and TRBJ2-5, with 12 bases that match TRBD2. Germline V lookup: CDR1 SGHRS, CDR2 YFSETQ. V lost 4 bases to trimming and J lost 4 bases; unmatched junction nucleotides: 5. The CDR3 totals 15 residues. CDR3 sequence (DNA): TGCGCCAGCAGCCTAGGACTAGCGGGACGAGAGACCCAGTACTTC. This gives the protein CASSLGLAGRETQYF.

The V call is TRBV28, the J call TRBJ1-1; no clear D. This CDR3 is built from 12 residues. Trimming pared 3 bases from V and 10 bases from J, leaving 12 bases between. Germline V gene data show CDR1 as MDHEN and CDR2 as SYDVKM. Here the CDR3 reads CASSFTDLSAFF. The DNA of the CDR3 is TGTGCCAGCAGTTTCACGGACCTCTCAGCTTTCTTT.

J is TRBJ1-5 and V is TRBV3-1; 7 bases line up with TRBD1. The J segment lost 1 base and the V segment lost 9 bases, leaving 9 bases of the junction unmatched. The CDR3 has 15 amino acids. In germline, CDR1 is LGHDT, CDR2 YNNKEL (reference sequence). DNA of the CDR3: TGTGCCAGTTCTACAGGGGCGGGGAGCAATCAGCCCCAGCATTTT. Its translation is CASSTGAGSNQPQHF.

Many counts were recorded for this clonotype. The chain combines TRBV2 with TRBJ2-7; the match to TRBD1 covers 9 bases. CDR1 is SNHLY and CDR2 is FYNNEI in the germline V gene. V dropped 4 bases and J dropped 11; count of bases not matched to a gene: 6. The CDR3 is 12 residues long. CDR3 protein: CASSVWDREKYF. Here the CDR3 DNA reads TGTGCCAGCAGTGTTTGGGACAGGGAGAAGTACTTC.

This clonotype was seen at least ten times. The rearrangement uses TRBV20-1 and TRBJ2-7, with D hard to call. V was trimmed by 3 bases and J by 2 bases, leaving 17 bases between them. From germline, CDR1 is DFQATT and CDR2 SNEGSKA (reference sequence). This CDR3 is 15 amino acids long. In DNA, the CDR3 is TGCAGTGCTAGGGGTTCTGAGGCAGCAGCCTACGAGCAGTACTTC. Residues: CSARGSEAAAYEQYF.

CDR3 sequence: CASSQVGVRGKTPLHF. CDR3 bases: TGCGCCAGCAGCCAAGTAGGGGTCAGGGGAAAAACACCCCTCCACTTT. The rearrangement uses TRBV4-1 and TRBJ1-6; D may be TRBD1 (6 bases). V was trimmed by 1 base and J by 11 bases, leaving 18 bases between them. This CDR3 is built from 16 residues. CDR1 MGHRA and CDR2 YSYEKL come from the germline V gene.

There are many counts of this clonotype. This chain uses TRBV30 with TRBJ1-1; D remains unclear. The germline V gene encodes CDR1 GTSNPN and CDR2 SVGIG (reference sequence). The CDR3 sequence is 13 residues long. Between the trimmed V and J ends, which lost 0 bases and 4 bases, there was a span of 9 bases. Here the CDR3 reads CAWSVRGSTEAFF. The CDR3 bases are TGTGCCTGGAGTGTAAGAGGGAGCACTGAAGCTTTCTTT.

This clonotype was detected many times. This chain connects TRBV11-2 to TRBJ1-1; tentative D call: TRBD1 (5 bases). Trimming removed 0 bases at V and 10 bases at J, with 6 bases between. Germline values: CDR1 SGHAT, CDR2 FQNNGV. The CDR3 is 11 amino acids. The chain's CDR3 is CASSLEDIAFF. DNA of the CDR3: TGTGCCAGCAGCTTAGAGGACATAGCTTTCTTT.

This clonotype was seen many times. The chain is built from TRBV6-1 and TRBJ2-1; a weak D match, TRBD2 (5 bases). Per the germline V gene, CDR1 is MNHNS and CDR2 is SASEGT. The CDR3 runs to 15 residues. Trimming stripped 5 bases from V and 6 bases from J, with 17 bases between. Here the CDR3 reads CASSRSGSDPNEQFF. DNA of the CDR3: TGTGCCAGCAGTCGGAGCGGAAGTGATCCCAATGAGCAGTTCTTC.

This clonotype was seen a few times. The chain has TRBV6-5 and TRBJ1-2; D not resolved. With 2 bases removed from V and 2 bases from J, the gap between germline ends came to 9 bases. The CDR3 consists of 14 residues. Germline V CDR1 and CDR2: MNHEY, SVGAGI. CDR3 DNA sequence: TGTGCCAGCAGTTACGACCAGCAAAACTATGGCTACACCTTC. Residues: CASSYDQQNYGYTF.

This clonotype appeared a few times. This rearrangement joins TRBV10-3 to TRBJ1-5; 7 bases align to TRBD1. The CDR3 is 16 residues long. Germline V lookup: CDR1 ENHRY, CDR2 SYGVKD. The trim removed 2 bases at V and 5 bases at J, leaving 9 bases unmatched. DNA of the CDR3: TGTGCCATCAGTGAGCAGGCAGGGGGATTCGATCAGCCCCAGCATTTT. Its protein is CAISEQAGGFDQPQHF.

This clonotype came up many times. This chain links TRBV18 with TRBJ1-1; no definite D call. The germline gives CDR1 KGHSH, CDR2 LQKENI. V lost 2 bases, J lost 4 bases, and 8 bases lay in between. The CDR3 runs to 13 residues. In DNA form, the CDR3 reads TGTGCCAGCTCACCAGGGGTACTCACTGAAGCTTTCTTT. As protein: CASSPGVLTEAFF.

At least ten counts were recorded for this clonotype. The gene calls are TRBV11-2 and TRBJ1-4, with a possible D match to TRBD1 (6 bases). V shed 2 bases and J shed 8 bases, with 15 bases lying between them. The CDR3 has 15 amino acids. Germline assignment: CDR1 SGHAT and CDR2 FQNNGV. This CDR3 reads CASSLLGHTGEKLFF. Written as DNA, the CDR3 is TGTGCCAGCAGCTTACTGGGACATACAGGGGAAAAACTGTTTTTT.

This clonotype was seen at least ten times. The chain uses TRBV30 and TRBJ2-1; D is undetermined. With 1 base removed from V and 4 bases from J, the gap between germline ends came to 11 bases. Germline-derived CDR1 and CDR2 are GTSNPN and SVGIG (reference sequence). The CDR3 has 14 residues. CDR3 sequence reads: CAWSALTGYNEQFF. The CDR3 DNA follows: TGTGCCTGGAGTGCACTGACTGGATACAATGAGCAGTTCTTC.

The chain recombines TRBV25-1 with TRBJ2-5, with 8 bases that match TRBD1. This CDR3 has 15 amino acids. Germline CDR1 reads MGHDK; CDR2 reads SYGVNS. The V and J ends lost 2 bases and 4 bases, in that order; junction bases with no gene match: 6. CDR3 region: CASSEPGQGGETQYF. The CDR3 DNA is TGTGCCAGCAGTGAACCAGGACAGGGAGGAGAGACCCAGTACTTC.

There are many counts of this clonotype. The chain links TRBV30 to TRBJ2-7; 8 bases are shared with TRBD2. V lost 3 bases and J lost 0; bases outside the gene matches: 7. The CDR3 contains 15 residues. The V gene's germline CDR1 is GTSNPN and CDR2 SVGIG (reference sequence). The CDR3 spells CAWRVSGGSSYEQYF. The CDR3 nucleotides are TGTGCCTGGAGGGTGAGCGGGGGATCCTCCTACGAGCAGTACTTC.

The chain couples TRBV15 to TRBJ1-6, with D possibly matching TRBD1 (6 bases). This CDR3 contains 14 residues. CDR1 is LNHNV, CDR2 YYDKDF, per germline (reference sequence). Deletions cut 1 base from V and 9 bases from J, with 10 bases between. CDR3 in amino acids: CATSRGDTTSPLHF. The CDR3 region has the DNA TGTGCCACCAGCAGAGGGGACACCACTTCACCCCTCCACTTT.

This clonotype appeared many times. This rearrangement joins TRBV11-2 to TRBJ1-2; perhaps TRBD1 as D (5 bases). V dropped 5 bases and J dropped 4 bases, with 20 bases sitting between them. The CDR3 has 16 residues. Germline V CDR1 and CDR2: SGHAT, FQNNGV. CDR3 region: CASSPRRAGTRYGYTF. The CDR3 bases are TGTGCCAGCAGCCCTCGTAGGGCAGGGACTCGCTATGGCTACACCTTC.

The chain has TRBV10-3 and TRBJ1-1, with D maybe TRBD1 (5 bases). Trimming removed 0 bases at V and 8 bases at J, with 10 bases between. Germline CDR1 is ENHRY and CDR2 is SYGVKD. The CDR3 length is 13 residues. CDR3: CAISESVGTEAFF. The CDR3 bases are TGTGCCATCAGTGAGTCGGTAGGGACCGAAGCTTTCTTT.

The chain has TRBV7-2 and TRBJ2-1; 10 positions match TRBD2. The CDR3 extends over 15 amino acids. V shed 4 bases and J 8 bases; nucleotides not matched to a gene: 8. The germline V gene has CDR1 SGHTA and CDR2 FQGNSA. This chain's CDR3 is CASSSLAGNLYEQFF. The CDR3 DNA is TGTGCCAGCAGCTCACTAGCGGGGAATCTCTATGAGCAGTTCTTC.

This clonotype has a handful of counts. J is TRBJ2-1 and V is TRBV7-2; tentative D call: TRBD2 (5 bases). This CDR3 region has 16 residues. V was trimmed by 5 bases and J by 3 bases, leaving 17 bases between them. Germline CDR1 SGHTA, CDR2 FQGNSA. The CDR3 nucleotides read TGTGCCAGCAGCGTACAACCGGGATTCCGCTACAATGAGCAGTTCTTC. Its translation is CASSVQPGFRYNEQFF. Combining the CDR3 with reference TRBV7-2 and TRBJ2-1 gives the whole variable domain GAGVSQSPSNKVTEKGKDVELRCDPISGHTALYWYRQSLGQGLEFLIYFQGNSAPDKSGLPSDRFSAERTGGSVSTLTIQRTQQEDSAVYLCASSVQPGFRYNEQFFGPGTRLTVL.

This clonotype was seen repeatedly, ten times or more. CDR3 region: CASSPGSVLNEQFF. CDR3 bases: TGCGCCAGCAGCCCGGGCAGCGTCCTCAATGAGCAGTTCTTC. The chain couples TRBV5-1 to TRBJ2-1; D gene uncertain. The length of the CDR3 is 14 residues. V dropped 4 bases and J dropped 6 bases, with 14 bases sitting between them. Germline V gives CDR1 SGHRS, CDR2 YFSETQ.

This clonotype is a singleton in its sample. The chain carries TRBV7-2 and TRBJ2-7; D is uncertain. CDR1 SGHTA and CDR2 FQGNSA come from the germline V gene. This CDR3 region has 14 residues. The V gene lost 7 bases and the J gene lost 0 bases, with 13 bases spanning the gap. The CDR3 loop reads CASKLVYSSYEQYF. CDR3 sequence (DNA): TGTGCCAGCAAGCTGGTGTACAGCTCCTACGAGCAGTACTTC.

J is TRBJ2-1 and V is TRBV29-1; D gene unclear. Looked up from germline, CDR1 is SQVTM and CDR2 is ANQGSEA. CDR3 size: 16 residues. Between the trimmed V and J ends, which lost 0 bases and 3 bases, there was a span of 15 bases. The CDR3 protein is CSVEDPTTPSYNEQFF. CDR3 bases: TGCAGCGTTGAAGATCCGACAACTCCGAGCTACAATGAGCAGTTCTTC.

The V and J genes are TRBV3-1 and TRBJ2-4, with D perhaps TRBD2 (6 bases). Trimming took 3 bases from V and 9 from J, leaving 21 bases between them. The CDR3 runs 16 residues. Germline V gene sequence: CDR1 LGHDT, CDR2 YNNKEL (reference sequence). The CDR3 loop reads CASSQEQPGLRAIQYF. The CDR3 DNA follows: TGTGCCAGCAGCCAGGAGCAACCGGGACTCCGGGCCATTCAGTACTTC.